Listed below are T cell receptor beta chains from one sample, sequenced in a study of naive CD8 T cells in extremely preterm neonates. Profiling relied on immunoSEQ multiplex PCR, and the TCRdb table lists in-frame clones only, not all of them. This table holds roughly 5,200 clones, just under 97% found once. Sequenced input: naive CD8+ T cells from blood. The receptors derive from a human donor in good health. The CDR3 runs from the conserved cysteine through the conserved F or W. D genes are given only for firm matches. A row's size may be missing; if present it is once, few, many or a size class.

j_gene,abundance,v_gene,d_gene,len,CDR3aa,CDR3nt
TRBJ1-6,.,TRBV7-9,.,17,CASSFSARASYNSPLHF,TGTGCCAGCAGCTTTTCCGCCAGGGCTTCCTATAATTCACCCCTCCACTTT
TRBJ2-7,.,TRBV30,.,12,CAWSLSVYEQYF,TGTGCCTGGAGCCTGTCCGTTTACGAGCAGTACTTC
TRBJ2-5,.,TRBV5-6,.,12,CASSLLRETQYF,TGTGCCAGCAGCTTGCTACGGGAGACCCAGTACTTC
TRBJ1-4,.,TRBV5-1,TRBD1,15,CASSLMQGAGEKLFF,TGCGCCAGCAGCTTAATGCAGGGGGCTGGGGAAAAACTGTTTTTT
TRBJ1-5,.,TRBV28,.,16,CASSLVGGQGGQPQHF,TGTGCCAGCAGTTTAGTCGGGGGGCAGGGTGGGCAGCCCCAGCATTTT
TRBJ2-7,.,TRBV7-8,.,13,CASSTRLGYEQYF,TGTGCCAGCAGCACACGACTTGGCTACGAGCAGTACTTC
TRBJ1-2,.,TRBV19,TRBD1,14,CASSRTGPLYGYTF,TGTGCCAGTAGTCGGACAGGGCCTCTCTATGGCTACACCTTC
TRBJ2-5,.,TRBV28,TRBD2,16,CASSPWIAGPRETQYF,TGTGCCAGCAGTCCGTGGATAGCGGGACCCCGGGAGACCCAGTACTTC
TRBJ1-1,.,TRBV18,.,15,CASSPEWSLNTEAFF,TGTGCCAGCTCACCAGAGTGGAGCTTGAACACTGAAGCTTTCTTT
TRBJ2-1,.,TRBV6-5,TRBD2,16,CASSYSKRGSYNEQFF,TGTGCCAGCAGTTACTCGAAGCGGGGCTCCTACAATGAGCAGTTCTTC
TRBJ2-5,.,TRBV30,TRBD2,13,CATAAGATETQYF,TGTGCCACCGCAGCGGGAGCGACAGAGACCCAGTACTTC
TRBJ2-1,once,TRBV7-9,.,15,CASSPRGGSYNEQFF,TGTGCCAGCAGCCCCCGAGGGGGTTCCTACAATGAGCAGTTCTTC
TRBJ2-2,.,TRBV7-2,TRBD2,19,CASSSRLAGGPANTGELFF,TGTGCCAGCAGTTCCCGCCTAGCGGGGGGACCAGCGAACACCGGGGAGCTGTTTTTT
TRBJ2-7,once,TRBV7-2,TRBD2,13,CASSRSGRNEQYF,TGTGCCAGCAGCCGTAGCGGGAGGAACGAGCAGTACTTC
TRBJ2-7,.,TRBV28,.,14,CASSLRQGTYEQYF,TGTGCCAGCAGTTTAAGGCAGGGGACCTACGAGCAGTACTTC
TRBJ2-7,.,TRBV7-2,TRBD1,16,CASSLGGTGRTYEQYF,TGTGCCAGCAGCTTAGGCGGGACAGGGCGAACCTACGAGCAGTACTTC
TRBJ2-7,.,TRBV10-3,TRBD1,15,CAISGPGQGAGEQYF,TGTGCCATCAGCGGCCCGGGACAGGGGGCTGGCGAGCAGTACTTC
TRBJ2-7,.,TRBV28,.,12,CASNQAPYEQYF,TGTGCCAGCAATCAAGCGCCCTACGAGCAGTACTTC
TRBJ1-5,.,TRBV27,.,15,CASSSQSGSNQPQHF,TGTGCCAGCAGTTCGCAGTCGGGGAGCAATCAGCCCCAGCATTTT
TRBJ2-1,.,TRBV5-4,TRBD2,14,CATKRGLAGYEQFF,TGTGCCACCAAAAGGGGACTAGCGGGATATGAGCAGTTCTTC
TRBJ1-3,.,TRBV28,.,12,CASSLRANTIYF,TGTGCCAGCAGTTTGAGGGCAAACACCATATATTTT
TRBJ2-3,once,TRBV9,.,15,CASSQSRQGTDTQYF,TGTGCCAGCAGCCAATCCAGACAGGGCACAGATACGCAGTATTTT
TRBJ2-1,once,TRBV5-1,TRBD2,15,CASSPTSGGAYEQFF,TGCGCCAGCAGCCCTACTAGCGGGGGGGCGTATGAGCAGTTCTTC
TRBJ2-1,.,TRBV29-1,TRBD1,14,CSVLDRGSYNEQFF,TGCAGCGTGTTGGACAGGGGCTCCTACAATGAGCAGTTCTTC
TRBJ2-7,.,TRBV6-6,.,15,CASRTRGRETNEQYF,TGTGCCAGCAGGACGCGGGGTAGGGAGACCAACGAGCAGTACTTC
TRBJ2-5,few,TRBV29-1,.,14,CSVRLRLRQETQYF,TGCAGCGTAAGACTAAGACTACGGCAAGAGACCCAGTACTTC
TRBJ2-3,.,TRBV18,.,19,CASSPPIRGLGSLRDTQYF,TGTGCCAGCTCACCACCGATTAGGGGACTTGGGAGTTTACGAGATACGCAGTATTTT
TRBJ1-1,.,TRBV7-9,.,14,CASSLASRGTEAFF,TGTGCCAGCAGCTTAGCGTCAAGGGGCACTGAAGCTTTCTTT
TRBJ2-1,.,TRBV27,TRBD2,14,CASASGSSYNEQFF,TGTGCCAGTGCTAGCGGCAGCTCCTACAATGAGCAGTTCTTC
TRBJ2-7,once,TRBV6-6,.,12,CASPRGTHEQYF,TGTGCCAGCCCACGGGGAACCCACGAGCAGTACTTC
TRBJ1-6,.,TRBV30,TRBD1,16,CAWSRTGALYNSPLHF,TGTGCCTGGAGTCGTACAGGGGCCTTGTATAATTCACCCCTCCACTTT
TRBJ2-1,once,TRBV30,.,14,CAWGTLGSYNEQFF,TGTGCCTGGGGGACTCTCGGGTCCTACAATGAGCAGTTCTTC
TRBJ1-3,.,TRBV6-1,TRBD1,15,CASGPRGQGGNTIYF,TGTGCCAGCGGGCCGCGGGGACAGGGAGGAAACACCATATATTTT
TRBJ2-7,.,TRBV6-5,.,14,CASSSGGSSYEQYF,TGTGCCAGCAGTTCTGGAGGGTCCTCCTACGAGCAGTACTTC
TRBJ2-3,.,TRBV7-2,.,13,CASSLGAPDTQYF,TGTGCCAGCAGCTTAGGGGCCCCAGATACGCAGTATTTT
TRBJ1-1,.,TRBV28,.,16,CASSLPLAGENTEAFF,TGTGCCAGCAGTTTACCGTTAGCAGGGGAGAACACTGAAGCTTTCTTT
TRBJ2-4,.,TRBV10-2,.,14,CASSESGRKNIQYF,TGCGCCAGCAGTGAGTCGGGCCGAAAAAACATTCAGTACTTC
TRBJ2-7,.,TRBV7-9,.,12,CASSFSGEVQYF,TGTGCCAGCAGCTTTTCAGGGGAAGTGCAGTACTTC
TRBJ1-5,.,TRBV28,.,11,CASSEYQPQHF,TGTGCCAGCAGTGAGTATCAGCCCCAGCATTTT
TRBJ1-5,.,TRBV10-3,.,14,CAISPTGFNQPQHF,TGTGCCATCAGTCCCACAGGATTCAATCAGCCCCAGCATTTT
TRBJ2-3,.,TRBV5-1,TRBD2,18,CASSFNYGLAGRTDTQYF,TGCGCCAGCAGCTTTAACTACGGACTAGCGGGCCGCACAGATACGCAGTATTTT
TRBJ2-3,once,TRBV30,TRBD2,17,CAWSLRLTSGSPDTQYF,TGTGCCTGGAGTCTCCGGCTGACTAGCGGGAGCCCAGATACGCAGTATTTT
TRBJ1-1,.,TRBV9,TRBD1,13,CASSGDRDLEAFF,TGTGCCAGCAGCGGGGACAGGGACTTAGAAGCTTTCTTT
TRBJ1-2,.,TRBV19,TRBD1,14,CASSGQGTLYGYTF,TGTGCCAGTAGTGGACAGGGAACCCTCTATGGCTACACCTTC
TRBJ2-2,.,TRBV7-8,.,17,CASSPRGLAGTTGELFF,TGTGCCAGCAGCCCAAGGGGTCTGGCAGGGACTACCGGGGAGCTGTTTTTT
TRBJ2-3,.,TRBV28,TRBD1,19,CASSLTGTGALSVTDTQYF,TGTGCCAGCAGTTTAACAGGGACAGGGGCGCTATCAGTCACAGATACGCAGTATTTT
TRBJ2-4,.,TRBV9,TRBD2,15,CASSVTSGSRNIQYF,TGTGCCAGCAGCGTCACTAGCGGGAGCCGAAACATTCAGTACTTC
TRBJ2-2,.,TRBV7-3,TRBD1,13,CASSRTGAGELFF,TGTGCCAGCAGCCGGACAGGGGCCGGGGAGCTGTTTTTT
TRBJ2-2,.,TRBV2,.,14,CASSVLVSNGELFF,TGTGCCAGCAGTGTGTTAGTATCCAACGGGGAGCTGTTTTTT
TRBJ2-3,.,TRBV7-2,TRBD2,13,CASSMGLAGGGYF,TGTGCCAGCAGCATGGGACTAGCGGGGGGAGGGTATTTT
TRBJ1-1,.,TRBV30,.,15,CAWSAQSDSSQKAFF,TGTGCCTGGAGCGCGCAAAGCGACAGCTCCCAGAAAGCTTTCTTT
TRBJ2-7,.,TRBV15,.,15,CATSSLNTGIYEQYF,TGTGCCACCAGCAGCTTGAACACAGGGATTTACGAGCAGTACTTC
TRBJ2-3,.,TRBV27,.,18,CASSPTVRPTPGTDTQYF,TGTGCCAGCAGCCCGACAGTGAGGCCTACGCCGGGCACAGATACGCAGTATTTT